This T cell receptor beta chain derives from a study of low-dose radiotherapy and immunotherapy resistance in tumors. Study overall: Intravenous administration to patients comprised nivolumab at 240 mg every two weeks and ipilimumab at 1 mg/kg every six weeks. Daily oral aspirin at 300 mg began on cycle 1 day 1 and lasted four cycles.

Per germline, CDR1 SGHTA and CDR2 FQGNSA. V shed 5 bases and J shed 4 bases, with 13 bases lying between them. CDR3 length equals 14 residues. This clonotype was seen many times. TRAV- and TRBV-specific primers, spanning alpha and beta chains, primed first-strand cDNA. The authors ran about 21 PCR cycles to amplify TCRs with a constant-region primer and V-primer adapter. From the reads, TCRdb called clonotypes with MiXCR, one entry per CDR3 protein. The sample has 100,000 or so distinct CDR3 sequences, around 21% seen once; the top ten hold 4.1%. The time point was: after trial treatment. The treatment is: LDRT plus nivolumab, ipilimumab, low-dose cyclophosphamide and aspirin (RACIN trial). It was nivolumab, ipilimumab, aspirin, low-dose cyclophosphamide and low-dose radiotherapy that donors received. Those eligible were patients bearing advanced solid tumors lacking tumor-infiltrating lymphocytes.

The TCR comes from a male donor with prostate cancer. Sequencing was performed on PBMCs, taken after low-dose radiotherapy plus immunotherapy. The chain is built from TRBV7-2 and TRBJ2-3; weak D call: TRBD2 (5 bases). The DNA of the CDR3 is TGTGCCAGCAGCCCCGCACTAGTCTCAGATACGCAGTATTTT. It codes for CASSPALVSDTQYF.